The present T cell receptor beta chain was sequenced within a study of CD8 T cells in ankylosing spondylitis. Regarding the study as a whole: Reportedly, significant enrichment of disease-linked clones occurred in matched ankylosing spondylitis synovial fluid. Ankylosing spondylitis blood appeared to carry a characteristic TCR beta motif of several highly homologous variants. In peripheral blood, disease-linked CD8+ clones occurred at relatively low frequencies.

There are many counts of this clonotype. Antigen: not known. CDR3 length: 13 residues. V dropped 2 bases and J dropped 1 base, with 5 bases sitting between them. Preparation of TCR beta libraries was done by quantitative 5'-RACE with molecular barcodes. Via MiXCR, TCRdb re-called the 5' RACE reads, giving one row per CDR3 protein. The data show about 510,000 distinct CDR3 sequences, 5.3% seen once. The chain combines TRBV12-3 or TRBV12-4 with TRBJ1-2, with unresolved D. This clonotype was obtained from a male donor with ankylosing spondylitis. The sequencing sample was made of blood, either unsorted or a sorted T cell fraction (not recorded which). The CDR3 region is CASSLFHNYGYTF. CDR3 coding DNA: TGTGCCAGCAGTTTATTCCATAACTATGGCTACACCTTC.